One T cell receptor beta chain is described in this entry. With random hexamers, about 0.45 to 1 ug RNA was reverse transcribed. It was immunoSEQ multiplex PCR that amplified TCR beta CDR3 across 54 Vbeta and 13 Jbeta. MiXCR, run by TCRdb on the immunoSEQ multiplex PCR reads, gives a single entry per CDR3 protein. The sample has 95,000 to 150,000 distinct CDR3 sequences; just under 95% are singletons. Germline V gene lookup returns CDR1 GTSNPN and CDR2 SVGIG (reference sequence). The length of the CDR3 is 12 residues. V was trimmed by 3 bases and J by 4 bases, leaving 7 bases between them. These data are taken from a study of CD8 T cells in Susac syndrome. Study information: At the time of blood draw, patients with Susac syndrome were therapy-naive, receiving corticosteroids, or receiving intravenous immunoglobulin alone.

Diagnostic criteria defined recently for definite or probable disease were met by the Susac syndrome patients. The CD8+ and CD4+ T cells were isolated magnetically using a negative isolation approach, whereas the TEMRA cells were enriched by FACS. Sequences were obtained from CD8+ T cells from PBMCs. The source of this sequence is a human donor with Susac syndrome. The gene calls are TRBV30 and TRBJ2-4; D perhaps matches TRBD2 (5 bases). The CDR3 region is CAWSGDKNIQYF. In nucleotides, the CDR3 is TGTGCCTGGAGCGGGGATAAAAACATTCAGTACTTC.